This is a list of T cell receptor beta chains from one sample in a study of breast tumors, draining lymph nodes, adjacent tissues. TCRdb fed the multiplex PCR reads into MiXCR, producing one record per CDR3 protein. The sample includes about 230,000 distinct CDR3 sequences, 32% of them seen just once. Input material: axillary lymph node tissue. The source of these receptors is a female donor with breast cancer. Some clones in this sample may be carry-over from other donors' samples. CDR3s include the opening cysteine and the closing phenylalanine or tryptophan. The order of the fields is J gene, D gene, clone size, V gene, CDR3 protein, CDR3 DNA. The D gene is left open where the match is weak. The size of a clone is reported for some rows only, either as once, few or many, or as a class for expanded clones.

j_gene: TRBJ2-1; d_gene: NA; abundance: many; v_gene: TRBV19; CDR3aa: CASSPSYNEQFF; CDR3nt: TGTGCCAGTAGTCCCTCGTACAATGAGCAGTTCTTC
j_gene: TRBJ2-5; d_gene: TRBD2; abundance: many; v_gene: TRBV20-1; CDR3aa: CSARDLAGDQVGETQYF; CDR3nt: TGCAGTGCTAGAGACCTAGCGGGAGATCAAGTAGGAGAGACCCAGTACTTC
j_gene: TRBJ2-7; d_gene: NA; abundance: NA; v_gene: TRBV5-1; CDR3aa: CASSQQGGDEQYF; CDR3nt: TGCGCCAGCAGCCAACAGGGCGGGGACGAGCAGTACTTC
j_gene: TRBJ2-3; d_gene: NA; abundance: many; v_gene: TRBV20-1; CDR3aa: CSATLRGTQYF; CDR3nt: TGCAGTGCTACCCTGCGGGGTACGCAGTATTTT
j_gene: TRBJ2-5; d_gene: NA; abundance: many; v_gene: TRBV9; CDR3aa: CASSFRDRQETQSF; CDR3nt: TGTGCCAGCAGCTTCCGGGACCGCCAAGAGACCCAGTCCTTC
j_gene: TRBJ2-7; d_gene: NA; abundance: few; v_gene: TRBV18; CDR3aa: CASSPLGGLAPGEQYF; CDR3nt: TGTGCCAGCTCACCACTGGGGGGCCTCGCGCCGGGGGAGCAGTACTTC
j_gene: TRBJ2-4; d_gene: TRBD1; abundance: NA; v_gene: TRBV30; CDR3aa: CAWSVRRQGALRLLQNIQYF; CDR3nt: TGTGCCTGGAGTGTACGCCGCCAGGGGGCCCTTCGGCTGCTCCAAAACATTCAGTACTTC
j_gene: TRBJ2-2; d_gene: NA; abundance: many; v_gene: TRBV4-3; CDR3aa: CASSQEQGRDTGELFF; CDR3nt: TGCGCCAGCAGCCAAGAACAGGGTCGGGACACCGGGGAGCTGTTTTTT
j_gene: TRBJ2-6; d_gene: NA; abundance: many; v_gene: TRBV7-9; CDR3aa: CASSQQPPGANVLTF; CDR3nt: TGTGCCAGCAGCCAACAGCCCCCTGGGGCCAACGTCCTGACTTTC
j_gene: TRBJ2-7; d_gene: NA; abundance: NA; v_gene: TRBV7-2; CDR3aa: CASSLEVTGAEQYF; CDR3nt: TGTGCCAGCAGCTTAGAGGTGACGGGGGCCGAGCAGTACTTC
j_gene: TRBJ2-3; d_gene: NA; abundance: many; v_gene: TRBV11-2; CDR3aa: CASSLVALSVDTQYF; CDR3nt: TGTGCCAGCAGCTTAGTAGCCCTCTCAGTAGATACGCAGTATTTT
j_gene: TRBJ1-6; d_gene: NA; abundance: many; v_gene: TRBV5-1; CDR3aa: CASSLDRNSPLHF; CDR3nt: TGTGCCAGCAGCTTAGACAGAAATTCACCCCTCCACTTT
j_gene: TRBJ2-2; d_gene: TRBD1; abundance: NA; v_gene: TRBV6-6; CDR3aa: CASSRQGPATGELFF; CDR3nt: TGTGCCAGCAGTAGACAGGGTCCCGCCACCGGGGAGCTGTTTTTT
j_gene: TRBJ1-5; d_gene: TRBD1; abundance: NA; v_gene: TRBV6-5; CDR3aa: CASSPRTGNQPQHF; CDR3nt: TGTGCCAGCAGTCCCAGGACAGGGAATCAGCCCCAGCATTTT
j_gene: TRBJ1-1; d_gene: NA; abundance: NA; v_gene: TRBV7-9; CDR3aa: CASSPDINTEAFF; CDR3nt: TGTGCCAGCAGCCCGGACATAAACACTGAAGCTTTCTTT
j_gene: TRBJ2-1; d_gene: NA; abundance: once; v_gene: TRBV18; CDR3aa: CASSPRGSGAGNEQFF; CDR3nt: TGTGCCAGCTCACCTAGGGGATCAGGGGCGGGCAATGAGCAGTTCTTC
j_gene: TRBJ2-1; d_gene: NA; abundance: many; v_gene: TRBV4-2; CDR3aa: CASSQVRKGNEQFF; CDR3nt: TGTGCCAGCAGCCAGGTACGGAAGGGGAATGAGCAGTTCTTC
j_gene: TRBJ1-1; d_gene: NA; abundance: few; v_gene: TRBV19; CDR3aa: CASSLGGAFLGTEAFF; CDR3nt: TGTGCCAGTAGCCTGGGGGGCGCGTTCCTGGGCACTGAAGCTTTCTTT
j_gene: TRBJ1-2; d_gene: NA; abundance: many; v_gene: TRBV30; CDR3aa: CAWSDRVYYGYTF; CDR3nt: TGTGCCTGGAGTGACAGGGTTTACTATGGCTACACCTTC
j_gene: TRBJ1-2; d_gene: NA; abundance: NA; v_gene: TRBV25-1; CDR3aa: CASSARDNYGYTF; CDR3nt: TGTGCCAGCAGTGCTAGAGACAACTATGGCTACACCTTC